This TCR beta chain was recorded in a study of blood T cell repertoires in COVID-19. On the study more broadly: From the United States, Italy and Spain came samples of acute and convalescent COVID-19. T cells, B-cell-depleted T cells, or PBMCs supplied cDNA or gDNA.

CDR1 and CDR2 (germline): MNHEY, SVGAGI. CDR3 length: 14 amino acids. The J segment lost 10 bases and the V segment lost 6 bases, leaving 10 bases of the junction unmatched. Data came from immunoSEQ multiplex PCR; TCRdb stores just in-frame clones and leaves some out. The profile shows under 130,000 clones, less than 80% of them singletons. This TCR was sampled from a man between 65 and 80 years old with active or convalescent COVID-19. Sample: peripheral blood. The chain uses TRBV6-5 and TRBJ2-1, with TRBD2 identical over 9 bases. In DNA form, the CDR3 reads TGTGCCAGCAGGCGGGAGGGGGGGCCAACAGAGCAGTTCTTC. Its protein is CASRREGGPTEQFF.